These 10 T cell receptor beta chains were sequenced from one sample in a study of blood T cells in healthy people across ages. Using a J-beta primer mix together with a sample-barcoded 5' primer, a second PCR was run for roughly 7 to 12 cycles. MiXCR was run by TCRdb on the 5' RACE reads, yielding one entry per CDR3 protein. The data contain some 800,000 distinct CDR3 sequences, about 25% of them singletons. The same data also went into a second study, on T cells of mothers and their children.

The sample consisted of blood. These receptor sequences come from a boy between 10 and 17 years old in good health.

The J gene is TRBJ2-2, the V gene TRBV5-1, with D perhaps matching TRBD2 (7 bases). The CDR3 loop spans 16 amino acids. In germline, CDR1 is SGHRS, CDR2 YFSETQ. Trimming removed 0 bases at V and 4 bases at J, with 13 bases between. This CDR3 reads CASSLATGGTTGELFF. CDR3 sequence (DNA): TGCGCCAGCAGCTTGGCAACGGGGGGCACCACCGGGGAGCTGTTTTTT.

The rearrangement links TRBV11-2 to TRBJ2-5; maybe TRBD2 (5 bases). The V and J ends lost 5 bases and 5 bases respectively, with 18 bases between them. Germline-derived CDR1 and CDR2 are SGHAT and FQNNGV. This CDR3 region has 15 residues. The CDR3 nucleotides are TGTGCCAGCAGCGTACCGGGCCCGGGAACGGAGACCCAGTACTTC. Protein sequence: CASSVPGPGTETQYF.

The gene calls are TRBV7-2 and TRBJ2-7; 7 bases match TRBD2. The CDR3 runs to 14 residues. Losses at the gene ends were 4 bases for V and 1 base for J; bases not matched to a gene: 4. The germline V gene encodes CDR1 SGHTA and CDR2 FQGNSA. The CDR3 DNA reads as TGTGCCAGCAGCTCCAGGCGGGAGTCCTACGAGCAGTACTTC. Its protein is CASSSRRESYEQYF.

The V and J genes are TRBV11-2 and TRBJ2-3; no clear D gene. The CDR3 loop spans 14 amino acids. The V gene lost 3 bases and the J gene lost 2 bases, with 9 bases spanning the gap. Germline lookup yields CDR1 SGHAT and CDR2 FQNNGV. The CDR3 DNA follows: TGTGCCAGCAGCTTGTTCCCGAACACAGATACGCAGTATTTT. As protein: CASSLFPNTDTQYF. Full variable domain (rest looked up from reference TRBV11-2 and TRBJ2-3): EAGVAQSPRYKIIEKRQSVAFWCNPISGHATLYWYQQILGQGPKLLIQFQNNGVVDDSQLPKDRFSAERLKGVDSTLKIQPAKLEDSAVYLCASSLFPNTDTQYFGPGTRLTVL.

Many counts were recorded for this clonotype. The gene calls are TRBV6-2 or TRBV6-3 and TRBJ2-6; D may be TRBD2 (5 bases). Germline CDR1 and CDR2: MNHEY and SVGEGT. The CDR3 contains 18 residues. Trimming took off 5 bases at V and 0 bases at J, with 17 bases between the two ends. This CDR3 reads CASSTGLEVTSGANVLTF. The CDR3 DNA reads TGTGCCAGCAGTACCGGACTGGAAGTTACCTCTGGGGCCAACGTCCTGACTTTC.

This clonotype has a single count. The V gene is TRBV18, the J gene TRBJ1-2; D is uncertain. V was trimmed by 5 bases and J by 3 bases, leaving 10 bases between them. CDR1 and CDR2 (germline): KGHSH, LQKENI. This CDR3 has 13 residues. This CDR3 reads CASSEGIDYGYTF. As DNA, the CDR3 is TGTGCCAGCTCAGAAGGCATTGACTATGGCTACACCTTC.

This chain uses TRBV28 with TRBJ2-7; 15 nucleotides match TRBD2. The CDR3 is 20 amino acids. Germline CDR1 reads MDHEN; CDR2 reads SYDVKM. The V and J ends lost 5 bases and 7 bases, in that order; junction bases with no gene match: 21. The chain's CDR3 is CASSQFGGLAGGFHGSEQYF. The CDR3, as DNA: TGTGCCAGCAGTCAATTTGGGGGACTAGCGGGAGGTTTCCACGGCTCGGAGCAGTACTTC.

This clonotype was recorded a few times. The J gene is TRBJ2-7, the V gene TRBV28; D not certain. The germline V and J ends were trimmed by 3 bases and 3 bases, with 12 bases remaining between them. The germline gives CDR1 MDHEN, CDR2 SYDVKM. The CDR3 sequence is 14 residues long. CDR3 sequence reads: CASSFTGSLYEQYF. CDR3 DNA sequence: TGTGCCAGCAGTTTTACTGGGTCCCTCTACGAGCAGTACTTC.

The J gene is TRBJ2-5, the V gene TRBV9, with TRBD2 identical over 7 bases. V lost 2 bases and J lost 4; bases outside the gene matches: 8. The germline V gene has CDR1 SGDLS and CDR2 YYNGEE. The CDR3 has 15 amino acids. The chain's CDR3 is CASSVLPSGLETQYF. CDR3 bases: TGTGCCAGCAGCGTTCTACCTAGCGGATTAGAGACCCAGTACTTC. Variable domain in full (rest from reference TRBV9 and TRBJ2-5): DSGVTQTPKHLITATGQRVTLRCSPRSGDLSVYWYQQSLDQGLQFLIQYYNGEERAKGNILERFSAQQFPDLHSELNLSSLELGDSALYFCASSVLPSGLETQYFGPGTRLLVL.

This clonotype was observed a handful of times. V and J are TRBV28 and TRBJ1-5; perhaps TRBD1 as D (6 bases). With 5 bases removed from V and 3 bases from J, the gap between germline ends came to 14 bases. Germline values: CDR1 MDHEN, CDR2 SYDVKM. There are 15 residues in the CDR3. The CDR3 DNA follows: TGTGCCAGCAGTCACCCCACAGGGTTCAATCAGCCCCAGCATTTT. Its translation is CASSHPTGFNQPQHF. Filled out from reference TRBV28 and TRBJ1-5, the complete variable domain reads DVKVTQSSRYLVKRTGEKVFLECVQDMDHENMFWYRQDPGLGLRLIYFSYDVKMKEKGDIPEGYSVSREKKERFSLILESASTNQTSMYLCASSHPTGFNQPQHFGDGTRLSIL.